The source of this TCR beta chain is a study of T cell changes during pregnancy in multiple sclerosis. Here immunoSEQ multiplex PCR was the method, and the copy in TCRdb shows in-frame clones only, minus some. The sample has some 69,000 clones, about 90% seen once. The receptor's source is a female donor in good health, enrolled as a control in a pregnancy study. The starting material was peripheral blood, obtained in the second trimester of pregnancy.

The DNA for the CDR3 is TGTGCCAGTTCTTCCGGACAGGGTAGGGGAACTGAAGCTTTCTTT. Translated, it gives CASSSGQGRGTEAFF. The chain joins TRBV19 to TRBJ1-1; 8 nucleotides line up with TRBD1. This CDR3 comprises 15 residues. J lost 5 bases, V lost 8 bases, and 13 bases had no gene match. Germline V gene sequence: CDR1 LNHDA, CDR2 SQIVND (reference sequence).